This entry describes one T cell receptor beta chain. This clonotype was detected a few times. Its specific antigen is unknown. The sample holds no much larger clone one base away, and base qualities are not on file. This record belongs to a study of T cells after yellow fever vaccination (dated by TCRdb to between 2018 and 2020). Notes on the research overall: The SMART-Seq v4 Ultra Low Input RNA kit was used to prepare libraries from fractions with low cell numbers. Bulk TCR alpha and beta repertoires were sequenced longitudinally to track T-cell clones before and after primary and booster YFV17D yellow fever vaccination. Two healthy male donors made up the cohort, one aged 18 to 30 years and the other aged 30 to 40 years. Bulk PBMC replicates and cell subsets were isolated from blood drawn at multiple timepoints before and after both primary and secondary immunization.

Explained via the paper, the treatment or condition label denotes: live attenuated yellow fever vaccine strain. At every blood-draw timepoint, two biological replicates of bulk PBMCs were collected. A standard Ficoll-Paque protocol was used to isolate PBMCs from peripheral blood. TriZol was used to extract RNA from bulk PBMCs, CD4 and CD8 fractions, and dextramer-positive and dextramer-negative fractions. TCR cDNA was synthesized by 5'RACE template switching, which introduced a universal primer site and unique molecular identifiers. cDNA synthesis was primed from both the TCR alpha and TCR beta constant segments. Libraries were amplified in two PCR steps, with sample barcodes and sequencing adapters added in the second step. Sequencing of the libraries was done on either Illumina HiSeq 2500 (2x100 bp) or NovaSeq (2x150 bp). The source study handled its data this way. Reads were demultiplexed and collapsed into UMI consensus sequences with MIGEC, and V(D)J alignment was performed with MiXCR. Using edgeR on replicate PBMC samples, clonotypes were called vaccine-responding if FDR was below 0.01 and the log2 fold change was above 5 up to day 15. Each bulk clonotype received a CD4 or CD8 identity based on whether the sequenced CD4 or CD8 repertoire contained that clonotype at higher abundance. TCRdb redid the processing of the public reads, applying fastp at Q25 and MiXCR, and retained in-frame beta chains. Rows matching on CDR3 protein sequence are summarized as one entry with the most common DNA and genes. TCRdb, rather than the study authors, made the V and J calls. For this sample the table gives 620,000 or so distinct CDR3 sequences, of which less than 20% were detected only once. The ten largest clones add up to 15% to 20% of the sample.

Inclusive of the bounding cysteine and phenylalanine, the CDR3 is 16 residues long. Solely the CDR3 DNA is kept, with 48 bases framed from the first base. Sequences SQVTM (CDR1) and ANQGSEA (CDR2) are obtained from the germline V gene. Trimming leaves V shorter by 0 bases and J shorter by 9 bases, with the junction holding 11 bases beyond the gene matches. Results the study describes overall, beyond this receptor: Computational filtering was required because FACS-sorted repertoires could contain abundant contaminating clonotypes from the bulk population. A small fraction of clonotypes showed up in both the CD4 and CD8 compartments, probably as a result of convergent recombination. Most clones expanded after primary vaccination were re-detected after the booster (approximately 95% of CD4 and around 88% of CD8), suggesting broad memory maintenance. Because only two donors were included in the study, the extent to which the findings can be generalized is limited. Compared with the primary T-cell response, the secondary T-cell response was weaker but faster, peaking on day 5 rather than day 15.

The chain links TRBV29-1 with TRBJ2-1, and TRBD1 aligns with 10 junction nucleotides. The sample here was PBMCs, taken roughly 5 days after the first yellow fever vaccination. The sequence was collected from a young man who received the YFV17D yellow fever vaccine. At the DNA level, the sequence is TGCAGCGTTGAAGATCCGCGACAGGGGGCTATATCTGAGCAGTTCTTC. Its protein product is CSVEDPRQGAISEQFF.